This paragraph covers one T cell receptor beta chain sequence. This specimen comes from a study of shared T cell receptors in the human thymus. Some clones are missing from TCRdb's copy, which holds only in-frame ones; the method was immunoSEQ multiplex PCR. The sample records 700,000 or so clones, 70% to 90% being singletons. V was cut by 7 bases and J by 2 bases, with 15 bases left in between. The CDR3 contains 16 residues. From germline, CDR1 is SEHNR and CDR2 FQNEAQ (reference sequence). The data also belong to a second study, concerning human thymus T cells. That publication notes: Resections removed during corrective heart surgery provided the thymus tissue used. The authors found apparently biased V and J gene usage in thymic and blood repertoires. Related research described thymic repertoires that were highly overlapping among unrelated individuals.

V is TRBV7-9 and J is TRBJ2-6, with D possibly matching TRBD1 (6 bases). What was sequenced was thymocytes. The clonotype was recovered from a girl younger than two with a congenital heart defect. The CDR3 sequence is CASTRQDRAGANVLTF. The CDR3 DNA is TGTGCCAGCACCCGACAGGATAGGGCTGGGGCCAACGTCCTGACTTTC.